This T cell receptor (beta chain) was identified in a study of blood T cell repertoires in COVID-19. The overall study: Sites in the United States, Italy and Spain provided acute and convalescent COVID-19 samples. Sample material is recorded as cDNA or gDNA derived from T cells, B-cell-depleted T cells, or PBMCs.

Resolution of symptoms, clearance, or two negative PCRs was present in recovered Cohort 3 donors. Profiled with immunoSEQ multiplex PCR; TCRdb holds only in-frame clones, not every one. The table lists some 320,000 clones, roughly 89% of them singletons. The junction had 11 bases not matched to a gene; V was cut back by 5 bases and J by 3 bases. Germline V CDR1 and CDR2: SGHTA, FQGNSA. The CDR3 is 17 residues long. The chain employs TRBV7-2 and TRBJ2-2; TRBD2 agrees at 8 bases. The clonotype originates from a man between 60 and 75 years old who had recovered from COVID-19. Sequencing was performed on PBMCs or T cells enriched from blood (not recorded which). This CDR3 is CASSPSGSGSDTGELFF. In nucleotides, the CDR3 is TGTGCCAGCAGCCCCTCGGGGAGCGGGAGTGACACCGGGGAGCTGTTTTTT.